One and the same sample provided the 3 T cell receptor beta chains below, sequenced in a study of T cell responses to AZD1222 COVID-19 vaccine. Sequencing was performed with immunoSEQ multiplex PCR; in TCRdb, only in-frame clones are kept and a portion is missing. This sample has some 190,000 clones; around 91% occur once, and the top ten carry 6.5% to 7%. The sample was peripheral blood, taken on day 0 of AZD1222 vaccination. Receptor source: an adult in good health.

J is TRBJ1-4 and V is TRBV18, with D tentatively TRBD1 (5 bases). The CDR3 contains 15 residues. Trimming took 1 base from V and 4 from J, leaving 10 bases between them. The germline CDR1 and CDR2 sequences are KGHSH and LQKENI. CDR3 in amino acids: CASSPRDSSNEKLFF. CDR3 nucleotides: TGTGCCAGCTCACCACGAGACAGCAGTAATGAAAAACTGTTTTTT.

V gene TRBV6-6 combines with J gene TRBJ2-3; TRBD1 or TRBD2 may be the D gene (6 bases each). Trimming pared 6 bases from V and 0 bases from J, leaving 13 bases between. In germline, CDR1 is MNHNY, CDR2 SVGAGI (reference sequence). CDR3 length equals 15 residues. Here the CDR3 DNA reads TGTGCCAGCAGCCGCGGGACACCGAGCACAGATACGCAGTATTTT. Translating gives CASSRGTPSTDTQYF.

The gene calls are TRBV5-1 and TRBJ1-4, with a weak D call TRBD1 (5 bases). Trimming left V 0 bases short and J 2 bases short, with 8 bases between. The CDR3 covers 15 residues. Germline loops: CDR1 SGHRS, CDR2 YFSETQ. CDR3 sequence reads: CASSLAAGTNEKLFF. Here the CDR3 DNA reads TGCGCCAGCAGCTTGGCAGCAGGGACTAATGAAAAACTGTTTTTT.